The clone carrying this TCR beta chain has just a few counts. Its antigen is undetermined. The entry originates in a study of cytomegalovirus exposure and HLA in healthy donors. Findings of the study overall: A later analysis reportedly identified an Asian-associated ancestry cluster as carrying fewer N-insertions than the approximately 670-donor mean.

The PCR employed 60 Vbeta primers together with 13 Jbeta primers. Generated by immunoSEQ multiplex PCR, the TCRdb table keeps only in-frame clones and is missing some. The repertoire has 150,000 to 200,000 clones, around 75% of them found once; the top ten carry 1.9%. Sequencing was done on a sample of PBMCs. The origin of this receptor is a human donor in good health.

The CDR3 DNA reads as TGTGCCAGCAGCTTTGGCGGCGTAGGGACTTTACGAGAGACCCAGTACTTC. Translation gives CASSFGGVGTLRETQYF. This rearrangement joins TRBV7-2 to TRBJ2-5; D may be TRBD2 (6 bases). This CDR3 region has 17 residues. The germline gives CDR1 SGHTA, CDR2 FQGNSA. V dropped 3 bases and J dropped 4 bases, with 21 bases sitting between them. Drawing the rest from reference TRBV7-2 and TRBJ2-5, the complete variable domain is GAGVSQSPSNKVTEKGKDVELRCDPISGHTALYWYRQSLGQGLEFLIYFQGNSAPDKSGLPSDRFSAERTGGSVSTLTIQRTQQEDSAVYLCASSFGGVGTLRETQYFGPGTRLLVL.